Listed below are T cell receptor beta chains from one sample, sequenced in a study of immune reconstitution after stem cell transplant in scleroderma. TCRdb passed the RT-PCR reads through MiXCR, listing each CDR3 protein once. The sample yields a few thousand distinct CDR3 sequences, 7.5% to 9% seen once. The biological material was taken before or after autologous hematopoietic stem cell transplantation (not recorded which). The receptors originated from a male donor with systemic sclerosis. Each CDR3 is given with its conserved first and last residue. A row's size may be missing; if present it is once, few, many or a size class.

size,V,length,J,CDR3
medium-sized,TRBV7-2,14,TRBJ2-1,CASRGGRTYNEQFF
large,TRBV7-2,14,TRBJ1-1,CASSLGGLHTEAFF
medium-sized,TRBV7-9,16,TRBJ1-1,CASSFSPGTGRTEAFF
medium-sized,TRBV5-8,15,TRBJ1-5,CASSPDGSSNQPQHF
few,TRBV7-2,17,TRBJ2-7,CASSPAPPGSGVYEQYF
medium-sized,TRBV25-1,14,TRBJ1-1,CASSEWSVNTEAFF
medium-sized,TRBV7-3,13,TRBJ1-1,CASSRGQDTEAFF
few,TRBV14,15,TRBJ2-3,CASSQWTDSTDTQYF
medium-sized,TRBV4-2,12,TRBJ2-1,CASSQDEYEQFF
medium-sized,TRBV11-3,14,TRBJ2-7,CASSPEGQGYEQYF
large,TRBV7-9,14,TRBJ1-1,CASKYSRENTEAFF
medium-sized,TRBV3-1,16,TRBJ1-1,CASSQDLGITDAEAFF
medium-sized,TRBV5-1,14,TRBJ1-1,CASSLRRGNTEAFF
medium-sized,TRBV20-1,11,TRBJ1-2,CSAPWAGGYTF
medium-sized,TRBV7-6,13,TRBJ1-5,CASSSGPNQPQHF
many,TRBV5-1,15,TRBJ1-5,CASSLGDNQGQPQHF
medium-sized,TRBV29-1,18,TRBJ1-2,CSVEDPGRDGHTNYGYTF
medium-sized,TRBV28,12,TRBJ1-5,CASSLRGQPQHF
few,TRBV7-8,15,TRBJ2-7,CASSANIGEGIEQYF
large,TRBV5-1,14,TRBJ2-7,CASSLTAASYEQYF
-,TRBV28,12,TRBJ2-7,CASQTGGYEQYF
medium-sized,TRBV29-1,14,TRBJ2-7,CSGISGRIPYEQYF
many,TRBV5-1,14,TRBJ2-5,CASSWGLIEETQYF
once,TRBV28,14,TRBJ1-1,CASSGREVNTEAFF
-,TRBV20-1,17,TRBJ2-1,CSARGRRSAGDRNEQFF
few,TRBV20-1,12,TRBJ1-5,CSARDTQGPQHF
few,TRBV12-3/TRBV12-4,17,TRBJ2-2,CASSTRRGLGKGGELFF
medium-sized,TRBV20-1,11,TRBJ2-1,CSAPSYNEQFF
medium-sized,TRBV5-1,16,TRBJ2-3,CASSSEPGQGTDTQYF
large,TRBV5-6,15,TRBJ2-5,CASSSGTTTRETQYF
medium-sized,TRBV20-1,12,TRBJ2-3,CSASQGGDTQYF
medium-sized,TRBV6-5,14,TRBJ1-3,CASKPGSSGNTIYF
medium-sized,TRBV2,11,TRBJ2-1,CASSDWNEQFF
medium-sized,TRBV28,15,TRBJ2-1,CASSFGSGIYNEQFF
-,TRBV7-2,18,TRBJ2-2,CVSSARDLAGGLTGELFF
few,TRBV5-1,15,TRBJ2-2,CASSMRDSNTGELFF
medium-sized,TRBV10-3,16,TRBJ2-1,CAIMGQRAGASNEQFF
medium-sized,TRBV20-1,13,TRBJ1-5,CSARGLELGGQNF
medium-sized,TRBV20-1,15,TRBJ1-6,CSAEQGSSYNSPLHF
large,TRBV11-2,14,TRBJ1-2,CASSPRAGDYGYTF
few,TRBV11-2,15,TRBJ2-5,CASSPEYGLQETQYF
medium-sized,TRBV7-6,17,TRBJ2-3,CASSSQFKGRDTDTQYF
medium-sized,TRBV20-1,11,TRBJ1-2,CSAQGGYGYTF
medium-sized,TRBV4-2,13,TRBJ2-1,CASSPGSYNEQFF
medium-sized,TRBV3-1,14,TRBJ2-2,CASSQTGNPGELFF
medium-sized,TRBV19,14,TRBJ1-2,CASTETGRDYGYTF
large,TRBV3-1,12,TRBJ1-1,CASSQMGTEAFF
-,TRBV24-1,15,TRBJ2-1,CVTSDLAAGDNEQFF
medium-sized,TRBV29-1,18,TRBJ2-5,CSVEIFGLAGGPPETQYF
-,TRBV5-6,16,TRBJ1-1,CASSLGQGGVNTEAFF
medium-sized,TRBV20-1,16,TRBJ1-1,CSAGFSPGLKNTEAFF
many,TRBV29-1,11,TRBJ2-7,CSVGTGFEQYF
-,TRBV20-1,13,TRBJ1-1,CSASKGSGAEAFF
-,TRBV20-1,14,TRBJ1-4,CSASMPGEDEKLFF
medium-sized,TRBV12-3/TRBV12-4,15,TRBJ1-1,CASSYGGGIGTEAFF
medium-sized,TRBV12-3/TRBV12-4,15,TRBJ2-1,CASRAGTSGDNEQFF
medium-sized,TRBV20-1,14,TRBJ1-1,CSARVRGPNTEAFF
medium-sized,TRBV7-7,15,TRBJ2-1,CASSEGLAAYNEQFF
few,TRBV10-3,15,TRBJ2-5,CAISEARGGGETQYF